These 7 T cell receptor beta chains were sequenced from one sample in a study of shared clonotypes between healthy human individuals. TCRdb's copy holds only in-frame clones and misses some; the assay was immunoSEQ multiplex PCR. Here the sample spans approximately 470,000 clones, approximately 81% being singletons. Sequencing was performed on PBMCs. The receptors derive from a woman in her forties in good health. Some clones in this sample may be carry-over from other donors' samples.

DNA for the CDR3: TGTGCCAGCCGAGGGACAGGACAAGGAAGGGCTTTCTTT. Translated: CASRGTGQGRAFF. The V call is TRBV19, the J call TRBJ1-1; TRBD1 aligns across 8 bases. The CDR3 is 13 residues long. Germline CDR1 and CDR2: LNHDA and SQIVND (reference sequence). Trimming took 9 bases from V and 11 from J; bases not matched to a gene: 14.

A note on this clone: Given a far larger clone just one base away, this is likely a sequencing read error. This chain connects TRBV28 to TRBJ1-5; D ambiguous. The germline gives CDR1 MDHEN, CDR2 SYDVKM. The CDR3 consists of 13 residues. The CDR3 protein is CASSLDSNRPQHF. Here the CDR3 DNA reads TGTGCCAGCAGTCTAGATAGCAATCGGCCCCAGCATTTT.

The chain links TRBV7-6 to TRBJ1-1; D unclear. The CDR3 loop spans 16 amino acids. Trimming left V 2 bases short and J 4 bases short, with 17 bases between. Germline CDR1 SGHVS, CDR2 FNYEAQ. The CDR3 DNA is TGTGCCAGCAGCTTATTGGGAAGATGGGCCGGCACTGAAGCTTTCTTT. Translation: CASSLLGRWAGTEAFF.

The chain employs TRBV25-1 and TRBJ2-3; 7 bases fit TRBD2. Trimming took 5 bases from V and 3 from J; bases not matched to a gene: 5. The V gene's germline CDR1 is MGHDK and CDR2 SYGVNS. This CDR3 has 14 residues. The CDR3 loop reads CASSRLAATDTQYF. CDR3 DNA: TGTGCCAGCAGTCGGCTAGCGGCAACAGATACGCAGTATTTT.

V gene TRBV29-1 combines with J gene TRBJ1-2; the D gene is possibly TRBD1 (5 bases). The ends were cut back, 2 bases at V and 2 bases at J, with 6 bases in the middle. The CDR3 loop spans 12 amino acids. From germline, CDR1 is SQVTM and CDR2 ANQGSEA. The CDR3 region is CSVEWGNYGYTF. CDR3 DNA sequence: TGCAGCGTTGAATGGGGGAACTATGGCTACACCTTC.

To note about this clone: A far larger clone differs by one base, so this is likely a read error. The missing conserved phenylalanine or tryptophan at the end of this CDR3 makes a read error likely. V and J are TRBV30 and TRBJ1-1, with unresolved D. Trimming took 0 bases from V and 1 from J, leaving 15 bases between them. The CDR3 consists of 16 residues. The V gene's germline CDR1 is GTSNPN and CDR2 SVGIG (reference sequence). CDR3 sequence (DNA): TGTGCCTGGAGTGTACCGTCCCCTTCGGGGAACACTGAAGCTTTCGTT. This gives the protein CAWSVPSPSGNTEAFV.

This sequence joins TRBV6-6 and TRBJ1-3; no definite D call. V was shortened by 9 bases and J by 7 bases, with 16 bases between the two germline ends. This CDR3 is 13 amino acids long. In germline, CDR1 is MNHNY, CDR2 SVGAGI (reference sequence). The CDR3: CASERPGSNTIYF. The CDR3 nucleotides are TGTGCCAGTGAGAGGCCTGGTTCTAACACCATATATTTT.